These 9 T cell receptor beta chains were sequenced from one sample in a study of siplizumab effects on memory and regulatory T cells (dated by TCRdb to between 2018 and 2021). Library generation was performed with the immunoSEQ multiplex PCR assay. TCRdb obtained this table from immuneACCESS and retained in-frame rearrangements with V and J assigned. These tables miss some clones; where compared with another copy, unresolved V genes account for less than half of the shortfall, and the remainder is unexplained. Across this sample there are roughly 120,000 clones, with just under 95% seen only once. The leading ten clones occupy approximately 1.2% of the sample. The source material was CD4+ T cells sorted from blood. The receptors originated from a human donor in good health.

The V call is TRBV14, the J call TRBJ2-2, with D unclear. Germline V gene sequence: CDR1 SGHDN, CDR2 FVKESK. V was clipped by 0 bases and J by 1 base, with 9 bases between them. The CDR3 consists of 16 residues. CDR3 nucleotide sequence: TGTGCCAGCAGCCAAGATCCCAGGATGAACACCGGGGAGCTGTTTTTT. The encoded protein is CASSQDPRMNTGELFF.

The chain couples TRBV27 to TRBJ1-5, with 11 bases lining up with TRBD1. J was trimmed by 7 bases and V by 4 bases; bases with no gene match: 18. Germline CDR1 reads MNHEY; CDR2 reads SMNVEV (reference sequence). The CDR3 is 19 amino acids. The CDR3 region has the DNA TGTGCCAGCAGTTCCTGGACAGGGGGCAAGGGGAGGCAGGAACAGCCCCAGCATTTT. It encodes CASSSWTGGKGRQEQPQHF.

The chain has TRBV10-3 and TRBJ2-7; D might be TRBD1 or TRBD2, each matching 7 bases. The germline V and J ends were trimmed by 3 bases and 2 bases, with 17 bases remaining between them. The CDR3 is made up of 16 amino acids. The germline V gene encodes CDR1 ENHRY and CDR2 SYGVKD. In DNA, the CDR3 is TGTGCCATCAGTGACCCCAGGGGGGGGGAAACCTACGAGCAGTACTTC. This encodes CAISDPRGGETYEQYF.

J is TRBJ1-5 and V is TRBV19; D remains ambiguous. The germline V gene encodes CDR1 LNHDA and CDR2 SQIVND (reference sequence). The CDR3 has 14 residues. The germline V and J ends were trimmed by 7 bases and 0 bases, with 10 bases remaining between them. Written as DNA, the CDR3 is TGTGCCAGTACCGTCGACCGTAGCAATCAGCCCCAGCATTTT. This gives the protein CASTVDRSNQPQHF.

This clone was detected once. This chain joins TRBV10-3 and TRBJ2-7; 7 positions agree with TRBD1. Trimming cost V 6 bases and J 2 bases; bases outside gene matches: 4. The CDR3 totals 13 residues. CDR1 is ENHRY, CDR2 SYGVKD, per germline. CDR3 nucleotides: TGTGCCATCAGCCGACAGGGCCCCTACGAGCAGTACTTC. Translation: CAISRQGPYEQYF.

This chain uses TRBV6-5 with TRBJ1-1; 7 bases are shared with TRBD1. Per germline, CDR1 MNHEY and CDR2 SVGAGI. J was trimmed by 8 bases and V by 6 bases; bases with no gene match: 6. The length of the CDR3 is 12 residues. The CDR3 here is CASSQTGEEAFF. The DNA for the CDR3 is TGTGCCAGCAGCCAAACAGGGGAAGAAGCTTTCTTT.

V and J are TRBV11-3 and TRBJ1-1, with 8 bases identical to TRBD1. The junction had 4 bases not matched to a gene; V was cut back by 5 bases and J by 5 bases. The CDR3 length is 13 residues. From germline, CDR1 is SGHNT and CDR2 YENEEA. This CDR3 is CASSRDRRTEAFF. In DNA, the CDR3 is TGTGCCAGCAGCCGGGACAGGAGGACTGAAGCTTTCTTT.

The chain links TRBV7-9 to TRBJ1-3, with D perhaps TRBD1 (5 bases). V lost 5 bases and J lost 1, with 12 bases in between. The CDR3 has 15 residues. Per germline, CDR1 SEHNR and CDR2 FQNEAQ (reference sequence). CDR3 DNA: TGTGCCAGCAGCCAGTCGGGGACGTCTGGAAACACCATATATTTT. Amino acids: CASSQSGTSGNTIYF.

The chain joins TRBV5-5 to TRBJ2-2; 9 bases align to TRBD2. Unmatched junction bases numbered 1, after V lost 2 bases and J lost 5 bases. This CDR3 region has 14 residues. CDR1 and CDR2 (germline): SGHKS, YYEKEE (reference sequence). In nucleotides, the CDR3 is TGTGCCAGCAGCTTAGCGGGGGGAACCGGGGAGCTGTTTTTT. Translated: CASSLAGGTGELFF.